The 6 T cell receptor beta chains below were found in one sample sequenced in a study of cytomegalovirus exposure and HLA in healthy donors. A multiplex PCR was run with 60 Vbeta primers and 13 Jbeta primers. The table came from immunoSEQ multiplex PCR; TCRdb's copy has only in-frame clones and leaves some out. In the table there are some 120,000 clones, roughly 74% of which are singletons. Sequenced input: PBMCs. These receptors were taken from a woman between 50 and 59 years old in good health and CMV-seropositive.

This rearrangement joins TRBV5-1 to TRBJ2-3; 14 bases match TRBD2. The V gene's germline CDR1 is SGHRS and CDR2 YFSETQ. This CDR3 region has 17 residues. Germline trimming cut 2 bases from V and 1 base from J; bases unmatched to any gene: 3. In DNA form, the CDR3 reads TGCGCCAGCAGCTTCCCGGGACTAGCGGGGGGCACAGATACGCAGTATTTT. This translates into CASSFPGLAGGTDTQYF.

This clone was seen only a few times. The rearrangement links TRBV19 to TRBJ2-7; possible D gene TRBD1, 5 bases. Trimming pared 5 bases from V and 0 bases from J, leaving 14 bases between. Germline loops: CDR1 LNHDA, CDR2 SQIVND (reference sequence). The length of the CDR3 is 15 residues. CDR3 bases: TGTGCCAGTAGTTCCGGCGACAGTTACTCCTACGAGCAGTACTTC. It specifies CASSSGDSYSYEQYF.

There are a few counts of this clone. V is TRBV2 and J is TRBJ1-1; no clear D gene. Germline assignment: CDR1 SNHLY and CDR2 FYNNEI. The CDR3 is made up of 13 amino acids. V dropped 1 base and J dropped 1 base, with 4 bases sitting between them. The chain's CDR3 is CASSEGGNTEAFF. The CDR3 region has the DNA TGTGCCAGCAGTGAAGGAGGGAACACTGAAGCTTTCTTT.

This sequence joins TRBV4-1 and TRBJ1-4; D is perhaps TRBD1 (6 bases). This CDR3 is built from 11 residues. V lost 2 bases and J lost 13, with 8 bases in between. The germline gives CDR1 MGHRA, CDR2 YSYEKL. CDR3 in DNA: TGCGCCAGCAGCCAATCAGGGGCACTGTTTTTT. Translating gives CASSQSGALFF.

J is TRBJ1-1 and V is TRBV2, with a possible D match to TRBD1 (6 bases). The V gene's germline CDR1 is SNHLY and CDR2 FYNNEI. The V end was cut by 8 bases, the J end by 1 base, with 11 bases between. This CDR3 is built from 13 residues. The CDR3 sequence: CASGGSRNTEAFF. CDR3 coding DNA: TGTGCCAGCGGGGGCAGCCGGAACACTGAAGCTTTCTTT.

The V gene is TRBV7-8, the J gene TRBJ2-7; 9 bases match TRBD2. Per germline, CDR1 SGHVS and CDR2 FQNEAQ. V lost 5 bases, J lost 6 bases, and 8 bases stayed unmatched. The CDR3 covers 14 residues. CDR3 sequence: CASSLPGLASEQYF. CDR3 DNA: TGTGCCAGCAGCCTCCCGGGACTAGCATCCGAGCAGTACTTC.